These 18 T cell receptor beta chains were sequenced from one sample in a study of blood T cell repertoires in COVID-19. Measured with immunoSEQ multiplex PCR; TCRdb has only the in-frame clones, and not every one. This sample yields 260,000 or so clones, of which 80% to 90% are seen a single time; 6.5% to 8.5% belongs to the top ten. The source material was peripheral blood. These receptors were collected from a woman over 75 with COVID-19, enrolled during active disease.

This clone came up once. The chain employs TRBV4-2 and TRBJ1-5; D gene ambiguous. Per the germline V gene, CDR1 is LGHNA and CDR2 is YNFKEQ. The CDR3 is made up of 13 amino acids. V was cut by 0 bases and J by 11 bases, with 11 bases left in between. The DNA for the CDR3 is TGTGCCAGCAGCCAAGATGTAGAGGGAACCCAGCATTTT. Encoded protein: CASSQDVEGTQHF.

The V gene is TRBV24-1, the J gene TRBJ2-1; tentative D call: TRBD2 (6 bases). Between the trimmed V and J ends, which lost 4 bases and 1 base, there was a span of 10 bases. The CDR3 covers 15 residues. Per the germline V gene, CDR1 is KGHDR and CDR2 is SFDVKD. The CDR3 DNA sequence: TGTGCCACCAGTGAAGCGGGCCCTTCCTACAATGAGCAGTTCTTC. Encoded protein: CATSEAGPSYNEQFF.

The V gene is TRBV28, the J gene TRBJ1-4; TRBD1 is a possible D gene (6 bases). The germline V gene encodes CDR1 MDHEN and CDR2 SYDVKM. This CDR3 has 17 amino acids. V was trimmed by 7 bases and J by 8 bases, leaving 26 bases between them. The CDR3 reads CASTYLLGRGGREKLFF. CDR3 nucleotides: TGTGCCAGCACCTACCTGTTAGGACGCGGGGGGCGGGAAAAACTGTTTTTT.

This clone was counted at least ten times. The chain is built from TRBV6-5 and TRBJ2-2, with 7 bases matching TRBD1. CDR1 MNHEY and CDR2 SVGAGI come from the germline V gene. The CDR3 is made up of 15 amino acids. V lost 6 bases and J lost 2; bases outside the gene matches: 6. CDR3 amino acids: CASRIQGSNTGELFF. Here the CDR3 DNA reads TGTGCCAGCAGAATACAGGGGAGCAACACCGGGGAGCTGTTTTTT.

The V gene is TRBV12-3 or TRBV12-4, the J gene TRBJ1-1; 7 nucleotides agree with TRBD1. With 8 bases clipped from V and 5 bases from J, the junction kept 5 bases outside the gene matches. The CDR3 is 12 residues long. The CDR3 reads CASGYRGTEAFF. CDR3 DNA sequence: TGTGCCAGCGGCTACAGGGGAACTGAAGCTTTCTTT.

V gene TRBV6-5 combines with J gene TRBJ1-4; TRBD1 is a possible D gene (5 bases). The CDR3 has 16 amino acids. Germline CDR1 reads MNHEY; CDR2 reads SVGAGI. V lost 0 bases and J lost 3, with 11 bases in between. CDR3 DNA: TGTGCCAGCAGTTACTCGGGAGGGACCGCTAATGAAAAACTGTTTTTT. Its protein product is CASSYSGGTANEKLFF.

The chain has TRBV7-2 and TRBJ1-1; D unclear. V was cut by 0 bases and J by 8 bases, with 10 bases left in between. The CDR3 extends over 13 amino acids. From germline, CDR1 is SGHTA and CDR2 FQGNSA. The CDR3 spells CASSLAFSREAFF. CDR3 in DNA: TGTGCCAGCAGCTTAGCGTTTTCGAGGGAAGCTTTCTTT. The full variable domain, rest sourced from reference TRBV7-2 and TRBJ1-1, is GAGVSQSPSNKVTEKGKDVELRCDPISGHTALYWYRQSLGQGLEFLIYFQGNSAPDKSGLPSDRFSAERTGGSVSTLTIQRTQQEDSAVYLCASSLAFSREAFFGQGTRLTVV.

The rearrangement uses TRBV28 and TRBJ1-2, with 10 nucleotides matching TRBD1. Unmatched junction bases numbered 13, after V lost 5 bases and J lost 10 bases. This CDR3 contains 15 residues. Germline lookup yields CDR1 MDHEN and CDR2 SYDVKM. This CDR3 is CASSPTGQGGAYYTF. For the CDR3, the DNA is TGTGCCAGCAGTCCCACCGGACAGGGGGGAGCCTACTACACCTTC.

The chain combines TRBV7-8 with TRBJ1-5, with D perhaps TRBD1 (5 bases). This CDR3 comprises 15 residues. CDR1 and CDR2 (germline): SGHVS, FQNEAQ. Between the trimmed V and J ends, which lost 3 bases and 7 bases, there was a span of 16 bases. In nucleotides, the CDR3 is TGTGCCAGCAGCTTGTTTGACGCGGCAGGGCAGCCCCAGCATTTT. Protein: CASSLFDAAGQPQHF.

The chain links TRBV5-6 to TRBJ1-5; maybe TRBD1 (6 bases). Germline V gene lookup returns CDR1 SGHDT and CDR2 YYEEEE. This CDR3 is built from 14 residues. Trimming removed 5 bases at V and 14 bases at J, with 23 bases between. This chain's CDR3 is CASSSGTLLGTEHF. In nucleotides, the CDR3 is TGTGCCAGCAGTTCCGGGACACTTTTGGGCACTGAGCATTTT. Full variable domain (missing parts from reference TRBV5-6 and TRBJ1-5): DAGVTQSPTHLIKTRGQQVTLRCSPKSGHDTVSWYQQALGQGPQFIFQYYEEEERQRGNFPDRFSGHQFPNYSSELNVNALLLGDSALYLCASSSGTLLGTEHFGDGTRLSIL.

Comment on this clone: One junction end disagrees with the germline gene, perhaps due to a read error. V gene TRBV27 combines with J gene TRBJ1-1; 8 nucleotides line up with TRBD1. This CDR3 spans 16 amino acids. Germline loops: CDR1 MNHEY, CDR2 SMNVEV (reference sequence). For the CDR3, the DNA is TGTGCCAGCAGTCTATCCGGGACAGGAAAGGGAACTGAAGCTTTCTTT. Translation gives CASSLSGTGKGTEAFF.

The V call is TRBV5-1, the J call TRBJ1-1, with 10 bases fitting TRBD1. Germline V gives CDR1 SGHRS, CDR2 YFSETQ. V trimming: 5 bases; J trimming: 8 bases; junction bases outside the gene matches: 15. This CDR3 is 16 amino acids long. CDR3 nucleotide sequence: TGCGCCAGCAGTTCAGACAGGGGGCGTTCCGGTGGGGAAGCTTTCTTT. It yields the protein CASSSDRGRSGGEAFF. Full variable domain (missing parts from reference TRBV5-1 and TRBJ1-1): KAGVTQTPRYLIKTRGQQVTLSCSPISGHRSVSWYQQTPGQGLQFLFEYFSETQRNKGNFPGRFSGRQFSNSRSEMNVSTLELGDSALYLCASSSDRGRSGGEAFFGQGTRLTVV.

The V and J genes are TRBV11-3 and TRBJ1-1, with 8 positions matching TRBD1. Germline V gene lookup returns CDR1 SGHNT and CDR2 YENEEA. V gave up 5 bases and J gave up 9 bases; unmatched junction bases: 5. The CDR3 runs 12 residues. The CDR3 region is CASSTGQGQAFF. The CDR3 coding sequence is TGTGCCAGCAGCACAGGACAGGGACAAGCTTTCTTT.

The chain has TRBV5-6 and TRBJ1-1; the D is unclear. CDR1 is SGHDT, CDR2 YYEEEE, per germline. Trimming cost V 3 bases and J 0 bases, with 12 bases left between them. The CDR3 has 15 amino acids. CDR3 sequence reads: CASSSFGRLNTEAFF. In DNA, the CDR3 is TGTGCCAGCAGCTCCTTCGGGAGGTTGAACACTGAAGCTTTCTTT.

The V and J genes are TRBV24-1 and TRBJ1-3; TRBD1 matches 9 bases. The CDR3 length is 15 residues. CDR1 and CDR2 (germline): KGHDR, SFDVKD. With 2 bases clipped from V and 4 bases from J, the junction kept 2 bases outside the gene matches. The CDR3 reads CATSDSGTGGNTIYF. The CDR3 DNA sequence: TGTGCCACCAGTGATTCCGGGACAGGGGGAAACACCATATATTTT.

This chain connects TRBV5-1 to TRBJ2-2; D is perhaps TRBD2 (6 bases). The CDR3 totals 15 residues. Germline loops: CDR1 SGHRS, CDR2 YFSETQ. V lost 7 bases and J lost 4, with 17 bases in between. CDR3: CASFAGTLATGELFF. CDR3 in DNA: TGCGCCAGCTTCGCCGGGACTTTGGCCACCGGGGAGCTGTTTTTT.

This clone was observed a handful of times. V gene TRBV5-6 combines with J gene TRBJ1-6; 7 positions match TRBD1. The CDR3 contains 15 residues. V lost 5 bases, J lost 4 bases, and 6 bases stayed unmatched. Germline V lookup: CDR1 SGHDT, CDR2 YYEEEE. CDR3 sequence: CASRHRGQYNSPLHF. The CDR3 nucleotides read TGTGCCAGCAGACACAGGGGACAGTATAATTCACCCCTCCACTTT.

This chain's CDR3 is CAWSVSSYNSPLHF. CDR3 coding DNA: TGTGCCTGGAGTGTCAGCTCCTATAATTCACCCCTCCACTTT. This chain links TRBV30 with TRBJ1-6; no clear D gene. The CDR3 is made up of 14 amino acids. Trimming stripped 0 bases from V and 0 bases from J, with 3 bases between. CDR1 is GTSNPN, CDR2 SVGIG, per germline (reference sequence). The variable domain in full, completed from reference TRBV30 and TRBJ1-6, reads SQTIHQWPATLVQPVGSPLSLECTVEGTSNPNLYWYRQAAGRGLQLLFYSVGIGQISSEVPQNLSASRPQDRQFILSSKKLLLSDSGFYLCAWSVSSYNSPLHFGNGTRLTVT.